The entry below describes one T cell receptor (beta chain). Its matching antigen is unknown. The same CDR3 also results from other DNA sequences found in this sample. The source of the sample is a study of T cell responses to AZD1222 COVID-19 vaccine. Sequencing used immunoSEQ multiplex PCR; TCRdb keeps in-frame clones, though not all of them. The sample comprises more than 140,000 clones, approximately 89% of which are singletons, and roughly 3.5% rests with the top ten. Trimming shortened V by 1 base and J by 4 bases, and 7 bases separated the two germline ends. Germline V CDR1 and CDR2: SGHTA, FQGNSA. The CDR3 spans 13 residues. Study-level points and caveats: Increases in Spike-specific TCR breadth and depth were seen after two AZD1222 doses. Donors in the cohort were predominantly white British and more often female, and clonal diversity was possibly underestimated. At baseline, seropositivity was found in only a handful of AZD1222 recipients. Unmutated regions of variants are reportedly targeted by nearly half of spike-specific TCRs.

The receptor was derived from an adult in good health. V gene TRBV7-2 combines with J gene TRBJ1-1, with D uncertain. The material was peripheral blood, obtained on day 0 of MenACWY control vaccination. The DNA of the CDR3 is TGTGCCAGCAGCTTAGGTGGAGGCACTGAAGCTTTCTTT. This codes for CASSLGGGTEAFF.